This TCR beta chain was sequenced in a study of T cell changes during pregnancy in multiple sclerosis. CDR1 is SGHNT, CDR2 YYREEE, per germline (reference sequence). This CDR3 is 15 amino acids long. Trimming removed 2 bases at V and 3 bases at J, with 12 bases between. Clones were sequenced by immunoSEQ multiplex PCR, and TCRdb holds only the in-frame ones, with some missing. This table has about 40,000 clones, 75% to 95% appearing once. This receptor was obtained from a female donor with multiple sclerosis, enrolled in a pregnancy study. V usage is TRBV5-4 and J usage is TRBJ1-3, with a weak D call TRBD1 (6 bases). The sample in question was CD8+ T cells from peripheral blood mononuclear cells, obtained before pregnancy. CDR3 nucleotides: TGTGCCAGCAGCTTCTGGGGAGGGGGTGGAAACACCATATATTTT. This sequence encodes CASSFWGGGGNTIYF.